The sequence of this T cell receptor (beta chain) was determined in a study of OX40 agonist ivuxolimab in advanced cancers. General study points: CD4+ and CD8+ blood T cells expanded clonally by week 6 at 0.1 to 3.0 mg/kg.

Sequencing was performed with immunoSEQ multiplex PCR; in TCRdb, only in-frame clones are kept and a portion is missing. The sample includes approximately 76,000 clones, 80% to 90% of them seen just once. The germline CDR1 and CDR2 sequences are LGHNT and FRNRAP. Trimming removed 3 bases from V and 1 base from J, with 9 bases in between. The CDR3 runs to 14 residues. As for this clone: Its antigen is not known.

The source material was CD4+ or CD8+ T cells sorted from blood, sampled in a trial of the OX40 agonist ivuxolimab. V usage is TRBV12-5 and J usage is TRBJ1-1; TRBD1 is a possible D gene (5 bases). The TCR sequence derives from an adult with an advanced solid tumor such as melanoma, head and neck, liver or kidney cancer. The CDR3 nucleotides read TGTGCTAGTGGTTTAGCGGGGACGAACACTGAAGCTTTCTTT. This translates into CASGLAGTNTEAFF.